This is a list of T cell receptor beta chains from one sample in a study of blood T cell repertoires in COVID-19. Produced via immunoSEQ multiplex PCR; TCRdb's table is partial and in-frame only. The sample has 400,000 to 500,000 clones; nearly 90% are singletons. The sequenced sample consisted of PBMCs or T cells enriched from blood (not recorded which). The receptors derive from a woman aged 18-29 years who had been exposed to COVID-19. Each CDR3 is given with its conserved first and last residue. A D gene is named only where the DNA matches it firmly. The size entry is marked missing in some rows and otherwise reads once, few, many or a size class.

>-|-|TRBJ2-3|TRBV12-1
CASSSRLAGEGDTQYF
TGTGCCAGCAGCTCCAGACTAGCGGGAGAGGGGGATACGCAGTATTTT
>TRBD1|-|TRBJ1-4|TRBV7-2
CASSARLDRSVEKLFF
TGTGCCAGCAGCGCGAGGCTGGACAGGTCGGTTGAAAAACTGTTTTTT
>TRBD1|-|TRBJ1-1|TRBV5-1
CASSFSLGQGVVNTEAFF
TGCGCCAGCAGCTTTTCCCTAGGACAGGGGGTCGTGAACACTGAAGCTTTCTTT
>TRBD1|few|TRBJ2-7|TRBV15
CATSRVGQGGEQYF
TGTGCCACCAGCAGAGTCGGACAGGGTGGGGAGCAGTACTTC
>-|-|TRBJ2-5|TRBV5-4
CASSSSRGQETQYF
TGTGCCAGCAGCTCCTCCCGGGGCCAAGAGACCCAGTACTTC
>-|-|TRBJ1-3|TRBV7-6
CASSLTDSVPGNTIYF
TGTGCCAGCAGCTTAACTGACAGTGTCCCTGGAAACACCATATATTTT
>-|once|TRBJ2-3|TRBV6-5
CASSYSYLPDTQYF
TGTGCCAGCAGTTACTCCTATCTCCCAGATACGCAGTATTTT
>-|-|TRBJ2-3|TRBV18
CASSPREPDTQYF
TGTGCCAGCTCACCACGGGAGCCAGATACGCAGTATTTT
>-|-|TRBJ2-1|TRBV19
CASSIGREQFF
TGTGCCAGTAGTATAGGTAGAGAGCAGTTCTTC
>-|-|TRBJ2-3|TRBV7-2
CASSLSGGPGRGDTQYF
TGTGCCAGCAGCTTGTCAGGGGGGCCGGGCAGGGGAGATACGCAGTATTTT
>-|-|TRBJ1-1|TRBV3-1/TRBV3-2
CASSQDGRRDTEAFF
TGTGCCAGCAGCCAAGACGGGCGCAGGGACACTGAAGCTTTCTTT
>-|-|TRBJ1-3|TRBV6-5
CASRGVSGNTIYF
TGTGCCAGCAGGGGCGTCTCTGGAAACACCATATATTTT
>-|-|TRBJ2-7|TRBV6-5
CASSQTVGASSEQYF
TGTGCCAGCAGCCAAACAGTAGGGGCGAGTAGCGAGCAGTACTTC
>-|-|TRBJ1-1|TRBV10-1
CASSEFQTEAFF
TGCGCCAGCAGTGAGTTCCAGACTGAAGCTTTCTTT
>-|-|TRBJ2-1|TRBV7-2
CGSSAGGNEQFF
TGTGGAAGTAGCGCAGGGGGGAATGAGCAGTTCTTC
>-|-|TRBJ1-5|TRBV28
CASSLLRQPQHF
TGTGCCAGCAGTTTATTGCGCCAGCCCCAGCATTTT
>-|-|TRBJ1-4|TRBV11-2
CASSAIAGKGEKLFF
TGTGCCAGCAGCGCGATAGCAGGGAAGGGAGAAAAACTGTTTTTT
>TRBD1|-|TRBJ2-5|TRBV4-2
CASSQAIDRGWETQYF
TGTGCCAGCAGCCAAGCTATAGACAGGGGTTGGGAGACCCAGTACTTC
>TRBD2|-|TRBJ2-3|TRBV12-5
CASGLGLAGGPDTQYF
TGTGCTAGTGGTCTCGGACTAGCGGGAGGGCCAGATACGCAGTATTTT
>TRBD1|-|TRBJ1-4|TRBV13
CASSMGQAGEKLFF
TGTGCCAGCAGCATGGGACAGGCTGGGGAAAAACTGTTTTTT
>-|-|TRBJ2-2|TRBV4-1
CASRPQGGRGELFF
TGCGCCAGCAGGCCCCAGGGAGGTCGCGGGGAGCTGTTTTTT
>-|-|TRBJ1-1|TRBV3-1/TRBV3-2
CASSQQMANTEAFF
TGTGCCAGCAGCCAACAAATGGCGAACACTGAAGCTTTCTTT
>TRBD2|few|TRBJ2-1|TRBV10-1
CATTSRTVAGARNEQFF
TGCGCCACAACGTCTCGGACTGTAGCGGGGGCCCGCAATGAGCAGTTCTTC
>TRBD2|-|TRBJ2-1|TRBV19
CATALAGGNEQFF
TGTGCCACCGCACTAGCGGGAGGCAATGAGCAGTTCTTC
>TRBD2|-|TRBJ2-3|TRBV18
CASSGGGAQDTQYF
TGTGCCAGCTCTGGCGGGGGGGCCCAAGATACGCAGTATTTT
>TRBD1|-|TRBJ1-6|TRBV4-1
CASSHSQRRQGSSPLHF
TGCGCCAGCAGCCACTCCCAAAGGCGACAGGGAAGCTCACCCCTCCACTTT
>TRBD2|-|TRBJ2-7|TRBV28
CASSTRTSGIYEQYF
TGTGCCAGCAGTACCCGGACTAGCGGGATCTACGAGCAGTACTTC
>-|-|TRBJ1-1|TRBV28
CASSLVGPRPQNTEAFF
TGTGCCAGCAGTTTAGTTGGCCCCAGGCCGCAGAACACTGAAGCTTTCTTT
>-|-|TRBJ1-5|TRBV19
CASSPGQLNSNQPQHF
TGTGCCAGTAGCCCCGGACAGCTCAATAGCAATCAGCCCCAGCATTTT